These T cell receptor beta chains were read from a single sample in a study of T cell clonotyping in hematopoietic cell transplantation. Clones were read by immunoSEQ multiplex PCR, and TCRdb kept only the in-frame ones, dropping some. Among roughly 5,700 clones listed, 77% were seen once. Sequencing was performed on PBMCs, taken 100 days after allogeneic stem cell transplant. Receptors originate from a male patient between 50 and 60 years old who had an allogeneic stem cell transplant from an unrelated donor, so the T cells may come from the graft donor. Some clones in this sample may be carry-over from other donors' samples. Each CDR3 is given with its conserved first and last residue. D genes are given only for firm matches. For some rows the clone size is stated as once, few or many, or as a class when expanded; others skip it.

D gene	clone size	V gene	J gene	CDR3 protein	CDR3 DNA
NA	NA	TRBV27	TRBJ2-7	CASFGAGIGEQYF	TGTGCCAGCTTTGGGGCAGGGATCGGCGAGCAGTACTTC
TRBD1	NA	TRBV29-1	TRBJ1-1	CSVALQGARTEAFF	TGCAGCGTTGCACTACAGGGGGCTCGTACTGAAGCTTTCTTT
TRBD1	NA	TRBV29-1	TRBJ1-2	CSARDRSDGGYTF	TGCAGCGCCAGGGACAGAAGTGATGGTGGCTACACCTTC
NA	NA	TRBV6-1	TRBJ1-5	CASSVDSPYSNQPQHF	TGTGCCAGCAGTGTGGACAGTCCGTATAGCAATCAGCCCCAGCATTTT
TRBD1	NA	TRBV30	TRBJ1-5	CAWGGQENQPQHF	TGTGCCTGGGGGGGACAGGAGAATCAGCCCCAGCATTTT
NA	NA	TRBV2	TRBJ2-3	CAGRSETDTQYF	TGTGCCGGACGAAGCGAGACAGATACGCAGTATTTT
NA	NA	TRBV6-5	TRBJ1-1	CASSYSLGTTAFF	TGTGCCAGCAGTTACTCGTTGGGGACTACAGCTTTCTTT
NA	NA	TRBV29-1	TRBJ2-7	CSASRGIATEQYF	TGCAGCGCATCAAGGGGGATCGCTACCGAGCAGTACTTC
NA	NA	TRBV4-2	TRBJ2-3	CASSGREHTDTQYF	TGTGCCAGCAGTGGGCGGGAACACACAGATACGCAGTATTTT
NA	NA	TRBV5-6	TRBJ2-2	CASSLGLAPGELFF	TGTGCCAGCAGCTTGGGTCTAGCGCCCGGGGAGCTGTTTTTT
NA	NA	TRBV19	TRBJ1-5	CASSAGNQPQHF	TGTGCCAGTAGTGCGGGCAATCAGCCCCAGCATTTT
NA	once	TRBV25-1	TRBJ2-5	CASSGSSGGTQYF	TGTGCCAGCAGTGGGTCCTCTGGGGGGACCCAGTACTTC
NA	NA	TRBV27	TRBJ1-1	CASDNTEYEAFF	TGTGCCAGCGATAACACGGAATATGAAGCTTTCTTT
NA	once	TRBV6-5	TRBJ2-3	CASSYSVEKITDTQYF	TGTGCCAGCAGCTACTCAGTGGAAAAGATCACAGATACGCAGTATTTT
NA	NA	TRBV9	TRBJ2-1	CASSVLGEHYNEQFF	TGTGCCAGCAGCGTATTAGGCGAGCACTACAATGAGCAGTTCTTC
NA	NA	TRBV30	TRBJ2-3	CAWTRTRSTDTQYF	TGTGCCTGGACCCGGACTCGAAGCACAGATACGCAGTATTTT
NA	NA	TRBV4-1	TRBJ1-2	CASSQVFGSGEGLHGYTF	TGCGCCAGCAGCCAAGTATTCGGGTCGGGAGAAGGCCTTCATGGCTACACCTTC
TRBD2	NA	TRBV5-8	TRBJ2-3	CASSQSGLADYTDTQYF	TGTGCCAGCAGCCAGTCCGGACTAGCGGATTACACAGATACGCAGTATTTT
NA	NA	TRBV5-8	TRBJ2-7	CASSLGHEQYF	TGTGCCAGCAGCTTGGGTCACGAGCAGTACTTC
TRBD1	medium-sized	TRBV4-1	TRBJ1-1	CASNPLGAGGPNTEAFF	TGCGCCAGCAACCCACTCGGGGCAGGGGGCCCAAACACTGAAGCTTTCTTT
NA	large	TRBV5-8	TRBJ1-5	CASTLRNQPQHF	TGTGCCAGCACCCTTCGTAATCAGCCCCAGCATTTT
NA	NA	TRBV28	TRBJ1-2	CASSLTVEVYGYTF	TGTGCCAGCAGTTTGACAGTAGAGGTCTATGGCTACACCTTC
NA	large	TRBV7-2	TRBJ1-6	CASSLREARDSPLHF	TGTGCCAGCAGCTTAAGGGAGGCCAGGGATTCACCCCTCCACTTT
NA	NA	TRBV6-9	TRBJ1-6	CASSQYPPRYNSPLHF	TGTGCCAGCAGCCAATACCCCCCCCGCTATAATTCACCCCTCCACTTT
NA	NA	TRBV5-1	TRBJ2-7	CASSSSYEQYF	TGCGCCAGCAGCTCCAGCTACGAGCAGTACTTC
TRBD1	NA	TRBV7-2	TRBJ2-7	CASSFSGTGVSYEQYF	TGTGCCAGCAGCTTTTCCGGGACAGGGGTCTCCTACGAGCAGTACTTC
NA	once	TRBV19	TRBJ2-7	CASSTTTFSYEQYF	TGTGCCAGTAGTACGACAACTTTCTCCTACGAGCAGTACTTC
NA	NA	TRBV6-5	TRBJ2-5	CASSYRAGPQETQYF	TGTGCCAGCAGTTACCGGGCAGGCCCACAAGAGACCCAGTACTTC
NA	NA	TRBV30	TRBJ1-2	CAWSFMGGGYTF	TGTGCCTGGAGTTTTATGGGGGGTGGCTACACCTTC
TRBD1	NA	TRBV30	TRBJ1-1	CASPGTGGWAEAFF	TGTGCCAGTCCCGGGACAGGGGGCTGGGCTGAAGCTTTCTTT
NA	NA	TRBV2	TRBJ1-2	CASSDAPRYGYTF	TGTGCCAGCAGTGACGCCCCTCGCTATGGCTACACCTTC
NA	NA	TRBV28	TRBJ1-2	CASTGTYGYTF	TGTGCCAGCACAGGGACCTATGGCTACACCTTC
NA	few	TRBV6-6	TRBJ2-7	CASSWDTSYEQYF	TGTGCCAGCAGTTGGGACACCTCCTACGAGCAGTACTTC
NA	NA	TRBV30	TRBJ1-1	CAWGRPAEAFF	TGTGCCTGGGGGAGACCCGCTGAAGCTTTCTTT
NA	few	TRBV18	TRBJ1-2	CASSSRDNYYGYTF	TGTGCCAGCTCATCCCGGGACAACTACTATGGCTACACCTTC
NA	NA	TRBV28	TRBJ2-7	CASSPSWGQRYYEQYF	TGTGCCAGCAGCCCCTCTTGGGGACAACGATACTACGAGCAGTACTTC
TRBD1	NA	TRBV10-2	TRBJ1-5	CASSVSNRGRNQPQHF	TGCGCCAGCAGTGTCTCGAACAGGGGTCGCAATCAGCCCCAGCATTTT
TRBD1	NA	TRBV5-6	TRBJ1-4	CASSRTGVREKLFF	TGTGCCAGCAGCCGGACAGGGGTTCGTGAAAAACTGTTTTTT
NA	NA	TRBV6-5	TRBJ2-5	CASSYSIGRGETQYF	TGTGCCAGCAGTTACTCGATCGGCAGGGGTGAGACCCAGTACTTC
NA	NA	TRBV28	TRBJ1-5	CASSSGQGRASPQHF	TGTGCCAGCAGTTCTGGGCAGGGGCGCGCGTCGCCCCAGCATTTT
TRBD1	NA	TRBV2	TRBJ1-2	CASSETGIANYGYTF	TGTGCCAGCAGTGAGACAGGGATAGCTAACTATGGCTACACCTTC
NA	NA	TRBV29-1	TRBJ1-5	CSVRGDKNQPQHF	TGCAGCGTTCGGGGGGACAAGAATCAGCCCCAGCATTTT
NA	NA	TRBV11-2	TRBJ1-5	CASSLVRAGNQPQHF	TGTGCCAGCAGCTTAGTCAGGGCCGGCAATCAGCCCCAGCATTTT
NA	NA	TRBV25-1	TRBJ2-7	CASSPTGPEQYF	TGTGCCAGCAGTCCCACAGGGCCCGAGCAGTACTTC
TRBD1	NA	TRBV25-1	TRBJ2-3	CASSESGSGGDTQYF	TGTGCCAGCAGTGAATCCGGGTCAGGGGGAGATACGCAGTATTTT
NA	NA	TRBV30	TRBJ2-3	CAVGSAGFTDTQYF	TGTGCCGTGGGTTCGGCAGGGTTCACAGATACGCAGTATTTT
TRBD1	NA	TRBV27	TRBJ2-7	CASKLGQGLSEQYF	TGTGCCAGCAAGTTAGGACAGGGTCTTAGCGAGCAGTACTTC
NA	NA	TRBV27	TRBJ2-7	CASSSDNSYEQYF	TGTGCCAGCAGTTCAGACAACTCCTACGAGCAGTACTTC
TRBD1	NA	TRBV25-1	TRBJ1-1	CASNRQGAKTEAFF	TGTGCCAGCAATCGACAGGGGGCAAAGACTGAAGCTTTCTTT
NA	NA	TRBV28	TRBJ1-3	CASSLVLWGAVAGNTIYF	TGTGCCAGCAGTTTAGTGCTGTGGGGCGCCGTGGCTGGAAACACCATATATTTT
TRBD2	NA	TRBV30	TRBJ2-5	CAWTSGLAGETQYF	TGTGCCTGGACATCCGGACTAGCGGGAGAGACCCAGTACTTC
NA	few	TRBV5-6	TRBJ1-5	CASSFSGNQPQHF	TGTGCCAGCAGCTTTTCGGGGAATCAGCCCCAGCATTTT
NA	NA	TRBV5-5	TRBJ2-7	CASSLQGLYDEQYF	TGTGCCAGCAGCTTGCAGGGGTTGTACGACGAGCAGTACTTC
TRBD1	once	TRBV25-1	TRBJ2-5	CASSKTGPETQYF	TGTGCCAGCAGTAAGACAGGGCCAGAGACCCAGTACTTC
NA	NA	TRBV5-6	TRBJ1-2	CASSLGFGGYTF	TGTGCCAGCAGCCTGGGTTTTGGGGGCTACACCTTC
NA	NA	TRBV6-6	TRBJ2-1	CATSSGRLTAYNEQFF	TGTGCCACGTCCTCCGGACGATTGACCGCGTACAATGAGCAGTTCTTC
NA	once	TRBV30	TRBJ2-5	CAWSVRVRRGETQYF	TGTGCCTGGAGTGTACGGGTTCGGAGGGGAGAGACCCAGTACTTC
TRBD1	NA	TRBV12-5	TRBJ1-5	CASGLILMDRGFQPQHF	TGTGCTAGTGGTTTGATCTTAATGGACAGGGGCTTCCAGCCCCAGCATTTT
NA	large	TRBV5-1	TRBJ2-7	CASSLGWDFGYEQYF	TGCGCCAGCAGCTTGGGGTGGGACTTCGGGTACGAGCAGTACTTC
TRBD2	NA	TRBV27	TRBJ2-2	CASSLQYPTGTSGTTGELFF	TGTGCCAGCAGTTTACAATATCCTACCGGGACTAGCGGGACCACCGGGGAGCTGTTTTTT